Presented here are 8 T cell receptor beta chains from one specimen sequenced in a study of blood T cell repertoires in COVID-19. TCRdb's table, derived via immunoSEQ multiplex PCR, lists solely in-frame clones and lacks some. There are around 300,000 clones in the sample; about nine tenths occur only once, and 1% lies in the top ten. Input material: peripheral blood. Receptors originate from a man aged 45-65 years with active or convalescent COVID-19.

This clone was detected only once. This chain connects TRBV7-2 to TRBJ2-1; 11 nucleotides match TRBD2. The CDR3 totals 15 residues. V shed 7 bases, J shed 3 bases, and the junction held 5 bases outside the gene matches. The V gene's germline CDR1 is SGHTA and CDR2 FQGNSA. The CDR3 region is CASNLAGGNYNEQFF. The CDR3 nucleotides are TGTGCCAGCAATCTAGCGGGGGGTAACTACAATGAGCAGTTCTTC.

The rearrangement joins TRBV6-5 to TRBJ2-7, with a possible D match to TRBD2 (5 bases). CDR3 size: 14 residues. Germline CDR1 and CDR2: MNHEY and SVGAGI. Deletions cut 2 bases from V and 5 bases from J, with 13 bases between. In nucleotides, the CDR3 is TGTGCCAGCAGTTACAGCGGATTTCGGGACGAGCAGTACTTC. Translating gives CASSYSGFRDEQYF.

The chain carries TRBV28 and TRBJ1-6; 10 bases map to TRBD1. V was pared by 2 bases and J by 9 bases, with 7 bases of the junction left unmatched. The CDR3 runs 16 residues. Germline CDR1 and CDR2: MDHEN and SYDVKM. DNA of the CDR3: TGTGCCAGCAGTTTAAGGACAGGGGGGTTTGGTTCACCCCTCCACTTT. Amino acid sequence: CASSLRTGGFGSPLHF.

There are a few counts of this clone. The chain is built from TRBV2 and TRBJ2-3, with D possibly TRBD2 on 6 matching bases. Deletions cut 5 bases from V and 3 bases from J, with 15 bases between. The germline gives CDR1 SNHLY, CDR2 FYNNEI. The CDR3 length is 15 residues. This chain's CDR3 is CASSLRGSTTDTQYF. The CDR3 DNA sequence: TGTGCCAGCAGTTTGCGGGGCTCTACAACAGATACGCAGTATTTT.

The CDR3 protein is CSVEGGRGLGEAFF. The CDR3 DNA is TGCAGCGTTGAAGGAGGCAGGGGGCTTGGTGAAGCTTTCTTT. The rearrangement links TRBV29-1 to TRBJ1-1, with 8 positions matching TRBD1. CDR1 is SQVTM, CDR2 ANQGSEA, per germline. V trimming: 1 base; J trimming: 7 bases; junction bases outside the gene matches: 8. This CDR3 region has 14 residues.

The chain combines TRBV10-3 with TRBJ1-2; D unclear. With 0 bases removed from V and 4 bases from J, the gap between germline ends came to 12 bases. The CDR3 is 15 amino acids. Per germline, CDR1 ENHRY and CDR2 SYGVKD. CDR3 nucleotides: TGTGCCATCAGTGAGTCGGCCGTCCGGGGCTATGGCTACACCTTC. As protein: CAISESAVRGYGYTF.

V usage is TRBV5-1 and J usage is TRBJ2-2, with D hard to call. Trimming shortened V by 4 bases and J by 0 bases, and 7 bases separated the two germline ends. From germline, CDR1 is SGHRS and CDR2 YFSETQ. The CDR3 consists of 14 residues. The CDR3 sequence is CASSMVTNTGELFF. The CDR3 coding sequence is TGCGCCAGCAGCATGGTTACGAACACCGGGGAGCTGTTTTTT.

The genes are TRBV21-1 and TRBJ1-1; the table gives TRBD1 as D, unverified against the DNA. TRBV21-1 is recorded as a pseudogene. CDR3 length: 17 residues. The CDR3 protein is CASSKETGGEGFTEAFF. Written as DNA, the CDR3 is TGTGCCAGCAGCAAAGAGACAGGGGGCGAGGGGTTCACTGAAGCTTTCTTT.